This T cell receptor (beta chain) was sequenced for a study of blood T cell repertoires in COVID-19. TCRdb's table, derived via immunoSEQ multiplex PCR, lists solely in-frame clones and lacks some. The table includes under 200,000 clones, approximately 90% detected once. The sample holds a few counts of this clone. With V trimmed by 5 bases and J by 8 bases, 5 bases remained unmatched. The germline V gene encodes CDR1 SGHTA and CDR2 FQGNSA. The CDR3 covers 13 residues. Sequenced material: peripheral blood. The rearrangement links TRBV7-2 to TRBJ1-4, with TRBD1 identical over 7 bases. The sequence was obtained from a man aged 35-49 years with active or convalescent COVID-19. The CDR3 DNA is TGTGCCAGCAGCCCGACAGGGAACGAAAAACTGTTTTTT. It codes for CASSPTGNEKLFF.